This T cell receptor (beta chain) stems from a study of T cell changes during pregnancy in multiple sclerosis (dated by TCRdb to about 2019). Notes on the research overall: The study examined how the T cell repertoire changed over the course of pregnancy in women with multiple sclerosis.

Note on this clone: This receptor's antigen is unknown. Base qualities are not provided; no much larger clone lies one nucleotide away.

Library construction relied on the immunoSEQ multiplex PCR assay. The table comes from immuneACCESS by way of TCRdb, which keeps in-frame sequences with V and J called. Part of the clones is missing from these tables; in studies checked, under half for an unresolved V gene and the rest for unknown reasons. The sample table records 57,000 or so clones; 90% of these occur just once. The top ten clonotypes cover about 7% of the sample. According to the germline V gene (reference sequence), CDR1 reads MNHEY and CDR2 reads SMNVEV. At the junction V is shortened by 8 bases and J by 10 bases; bases outside the gene matches: 11. From cysteine to phenylalanine, the CDR3 is 13 amino acids long. Left in the record is the CDR3 DNA by itself, 39 bases read in frame from the first base.

The chain was built from TRBV27 and TRBJ2-1, with 7 central nucleotides matching TRBD2. This sample comprised peripheral blood, obtained in the third trimester of pregnancy. This sequence was found in a female donor in good health, enrolled as a control in a pregnancy study. The nucleotide sequence is given as TGTGCCAGCCGGGGTGGGACTACCCCCGAGCAGTTCTTC. This gives the protein CASRGGTTPEQFF.